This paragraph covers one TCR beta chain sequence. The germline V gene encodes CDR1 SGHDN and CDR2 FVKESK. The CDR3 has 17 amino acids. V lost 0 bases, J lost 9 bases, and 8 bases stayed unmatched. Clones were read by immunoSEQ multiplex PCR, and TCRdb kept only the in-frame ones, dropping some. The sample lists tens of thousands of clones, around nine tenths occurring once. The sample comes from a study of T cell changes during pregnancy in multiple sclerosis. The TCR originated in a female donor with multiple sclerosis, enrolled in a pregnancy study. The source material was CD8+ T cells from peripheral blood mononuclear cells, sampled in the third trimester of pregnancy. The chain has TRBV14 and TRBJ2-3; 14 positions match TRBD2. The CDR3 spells CASSQDLGGLAGDTQYF. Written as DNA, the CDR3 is TGTGCCAGCAGCCAAGATCTGGGGGGACTAGCGGGAGACACGCAGTATTTT.